A single sample is the source of the 23 T cell receptor beta chains below, sequenced in a study of shared clonotypes between healthy human individuals. CD45RO-negative, CCR7-positively selected cells formed the naive CD8 fraction, excluding terminally differentiated effector memory CD45RA+ cells. TCRdb's table, derived via immunoSEQ multiplex PCR, lists solely in-frame clones and lacks some. The data contain approximately 2,200,000 clones, approximately 94% of them singletons. Sequenced: naive CD8+ T cells from PBMCs. The receptor source for this set is a man younger than 35 in good health. Some clones in this sample may be carry-over from other donors' samples.

The rearrangement uses TRBV28 and TRBJ2-7; D not certain. V lost 3 bases and J lost 0, with 9 bases in between. CDR1 is MDHEN, CDR2 SYDVKM, per germline. The CDR3 has 14 residues. CDR3 nucleotide sequence: TGTGCCAGCAGTTTGGGATTCATCTCCTACGAGCAGTACTTC. Encoded protein: CASSLGFISYEQYF.

The V call is TRBV19, the J call TRBJ2-2; TRBD1 might be the D (6 bases). Per germline, CDR1 LNHDA and CDR2 SQIVND (reference sequence). The CDR3 length is 15 residues. V dropped 3 bases and J dropped 8 bases, with 16 bases sitting between them. The CDR3 DNA follows: TGTGCCAGTAGTATTTGGCAGGGGCTGATAGGGGAGCTGTTTTTT. Protein: CASSIWQGLIGELFF.

In DNA form, the CDR3 reads TGTGCCAGCAGCTCCCCCACGGCTAGCGGTTGGGATGAGCAGTTCTTC. Amino acids: CASSSPTASGWDEQFF. The V gene is TRBV11-2, the J gene TRBJ2-1; 7 nucleotides align to TRBD2. The CDR3 is made up of 16 amino acids. The V gene end was trimmed by 4 bases and the J gene end by 8 bases; junction bases not matched to a gene: 14. Looked up from germline, CDR1 is SGHAT and CDR2 is FQNNGV.

Concerning this clone itself: Other DNA sequences in the sample encode the same CDR3. V gene TRBV27 combines with J gene TRBJ2-7; tentatively, D is TRBD2 (7 bases). The germline V gene has CDR1 MNHEY and CDR2 SMNVEV (reference sequence). V was pared by 6 bases and J by 6 bases, with 12 bases between. The CDR3 totals 12 residues. CDR3 in DNA: TGTGCCAGCAGGGGGGGGGCGGGCGAGCAGTACTTC. Translating gives CASRGGAGEQYF.

J is TRBJ2-1 and V is TRBV5-1; 8 nucleotides align to TRBD2. Germline V gene data show CDR1 as SGHRS and CDR2 as YFSETQ. This CDR3 is 15 amino acids long. V shed 4 bases, J shed 2 bases, and the junction held 5 bases outside the gene matches. The CDR3 DNA is TGCGCCAGCAGCAGTACTAGCGGTCCCTACAATGAGCAGTTCTTC. Encoded protein: CASSSTSGPYNEQFF.

This chain connects TRBV14 to TRBJ2-7; perhaps D is TRBD1 or TRBD2 (5 bases each). CDR1 is SGHDN and CDR2 is FVKESK in the germline V gene. CDR3 length: 16 residues. Trimming pared 4 bases from V and 9 bases from J, leaving 25 bases between. This chain's CDR3 is CASSPIAQTGTIGQYF. In DNA, the CDR3 is TGTGCCAGCAGCCCAATCGCTCAGACTGGGACGATAGGGCAGTACTTC.

This sequence joins TRBV30 and TRBJ2-1; D is undetermined. Germline loops: CDR1 GTSNPN, CDR2 SVGIG (reference sequence). The CDR3 is 14 amino acids. Trimming took 4 bases from V and 0 from J, leaving 10 bases between them. This chain's CDR3 is CAWTRAPSYNEQFF. CDR3 nucleotide sequence: TGTGCCTGGACCCGGGCGCCCTCCTACAATGAGCAGTTCTTC.

The chain joins TRBV28 to TRBJ1-1; D is perhaps TRBD1 (5 bases). V was cut by 1 base and J by 6 bases, with 9 bases left in between. Germline values: CDR1 MDHEN, CDR2 SYDVKM. The CDR3 contains 13 residues. For the CDR3, the DNA is TGTGCCAGCAGTTTATCAGGGAATCCTGAAGCTTTCTTT. It specifies CASSLSGNPEAFF.

The rearrangement joins TRBV9 to TRBJ2-7; D assignment may be TRBD1 or TRBD2 (5 bases each). Germline loops: CDR1 SGDLS, CDR2 YYNGEE. CDR3 length: 16 residues. V dropped 4 bases and J dropped 5 bases, with 22 bases sitting between them. Here the CDR3 DNA reads TGTGCCAGCAGCCCTCTGGGACCCCAGACATTCGACGAGCAGTACTTC. It specifies CASSPLGPQTFDEQYF.

This sequence joins TRBV28 and TRBJ2-7; 10 positions agree with TRBD2. Per germline, CDR1 MDHEN and CDR2 SYDVKM. J was trimmed by 0 bases and V by 1 base; bases with no gene match: 6. This CDR3 has 17 amino acids. The DNA of the CDR3 is TGTGCCAGCAGTTTATTTCGGACTAGCGGAAGCTCCTACGAGCAGTACTTC. Translated: CASSLFRTSGSSYEQYF.

The chain is built from TRBV19 and TRBJ1-1; D unresolved. The CDR3 loop spans 12 amino acids. V lost 10 bases, J lost 8 bases, and 17 bases lay in between. In germline, CDR1 is LNHDA, CDR2 SQIVND (reference sequence). The CDR3 bases are TGTGCCACCGCCTGGGCAAATAAAGAAGCTTTCTTT. This sequence encodes CATAWANKEAFF.

In its sample, this clone was seen a few times. The chain joins TRBV7-6 to TRBJ1-2, with D unresolved. V shed 1 base and J shed 8 bases, with 14 bases lying between them. CDR3 length: 14 amino acids. Germline assignment: CDR1 SGHVS and CDR2 FNYEAQ. The CDR3, as DNA: TGTGCCAGCAGCTTAGGTGAACAGCGCTCCGGCTACACCTTC. Translating it yields CASSLGEQRSGYTF.

This chain links TRBV25-1 with TRBJ1-2, with D unclear. With 2 bases removed from V and 4 bases from J, the gap between germline ends came to 8 bases. The germline V gene encodes CDR1 MGHDK and CDR2 SYGVNS. This CDR3 spans 13 amino acids. This chain's CDR3 is CASSEGQLYGYTF. CDR3 DNA: TGTGCCAGCAGTGAAGGGCAACTCTATGGCTACACCTTC.

The genes are TRBV4-3 and TRBJ2-7, with a tentative D call TRBD1 (6 bases). The length of the CDR3 is 16 residues. CDR1 and CDR2 (germline): LGHNA, YSLEER. The V gene lost 0 bases and the J gene lost 0 bases, with 12 bases spanning the gap. CDR3 bases: TGCGCCAGCAGCCAAGATAGGCAGGGGCTCTCCTACGAGCAGTACTTC. Protein sequence: CASSQDRQGLSYEQYF.

The chain has TRBV9 and TRBJ2-1; 7 bases agree with TRBD2. The length of the CDR3 is 16 residues. CDR1 and CDR2 (germline): SGDLS, YYNGEE. The junction had 12 bases not matched to a gene; V was cut back by 4 bases and J by 5 bases. The CDR3 region is CASSPERGLPNNEQFF. The CDR3 nucleotides read TGTGCCAGCAGCCCTGAAAGGGGACTACCGAACAATGAGCAGTTCTTC.

The V and J genes are TRBV7-9 and TRBJ2-5, with 9 bases identical to TRBD1. The V gene end was trimmed by 3 bases and the J gene end by 5 bases; junction bases not matched to a gene: 7. Per germline, CDR1 SEHNR and CDR2 FQNEAQ (reference sequence). This CDR3 spans 15 amino acids. The CDR3 DNA follows: TGTGCCAGCAGCTTGGGACAGGGCGTATGGGAGACCCAGTACTTC. Its protein is CASSLGQGVWETQYF.

V is TRBV27 and J is TRBJ1-1; weak D call: TRBD1 (5 bases). CDR1 and CDR2 from the germline V gene are MNHEY and SMNVEV (reference sequence). With 1 base removed from V and 3 bases from J, the gap between germline ends came to 12 bases. This CDR3 region has 15 residues. DNA for the CDR3: TGTGCCAGCAGTTTATTGGGTAGGGGTGACACTGAAGCTTTCTTT. Its translation: CASSLLGRGDTEAFF.

A single count supports this clone. The rearrangement uses TRBV6-1 and TRBJ2-7, with D perhaps being TRBD1 or TRBD2 (5 bases each). The CDR3 is made up of 15 amino acids. The V gene's germline CDR1 is MNHNS and CDR2 SASEGT. The ends were cut back, 2 bases at V and 3 bases at J, with 14 bases in the middle. In DNA, the CDR3 is TGTGCCAGCAGTGAATGGGACGGACCCCTCTACGAGCAGTACTTC. Residues: CASSEWDGPLYEQYF.

The chain combines TRBV2 with TRBJ2-1, with a possible D match to TRBD2 (6 bases). This CDR3 is 16 amino acids long. Germline V lookup: CDR1 SNHLY, CDR2 FYNNEI. Trimming pared 4 bases from V and 9 bases from J, leaving 22 bases between. The CDR3 DNA reads as TGTGCCAGCAGTGGTACGGAGGGACGCGGCTCCGGTGAGCAGTTCTTC. Translating it yields CASSGTEGRGSGEQFF.

In its sample, this clone was seen once. The V call is TRBV7-3, the J call TRBJ2-1; 12 bases align to TRBD2. The CDR3 runs 15 residues. V trimming: 4 bases; J trimming: 6 bases; junction bases outside the gene matches: 4. CDR1 is SGHTA and CDR2 is FQGTGA in the germline V gene. The CDR3 spells CASSYGLAGFNEQFF. CDR3 in DNA: TGTGCCAGCAGCTACGGACTAGCGGGATTCAATGAGCAGTTCTTC.

This clone was recorded only once. The J gene is TRBJ2-1, the V gene TRBV4-1, with 10 bases fitting TRBD2. This CDR3 is 16 amino acids long. Losses at the gene ends were 0 bases for V and 5 bases for J; bases not matched to a gene: 4. Germline V gives CDR1 MGHRA, CDR2 YSYEKL. CDR3: CASSQETSGKDNEQFF. In nucleotides, the CDR3 is TGCGCCAGCAGCCAAGAAACTAGCGGGAAGGACAATGAGCAGTTCTTC.

V is TRBV14 and J is TRBJ2-2, with 9 bases matching TRBD2. The germline V gene encodes CDR1 SGHDN and CDR2 FVKESK. The CDR3 consists of 18 residues. V lost 0 bases to trimming and J lost 3 bases; unmatched junction nucleotides: 8. In DNA, the CDR3 is TGTGCCAGCAGCCAAGATCGGCGGCTAGCGGGATACACCGGGGAGCTGTTTTTT. Translated: CASSQDRRLAGYTGELFF.

The chain employs TRBV19 and TRBJ2-1; D is perhaps TRBD2 (5 bases). In germline, CDR1 is LNHDA, CDR2 SQIVND (reference sequence). Trimming took 7 bases from V and 8 from J, leaving 21 bases between them. The CDR3 loop spans 15 amino acids. CDR3 DNA: TGTGCCAGTAAACCAGCGGCCGCCTCGGGGTATGAGCAGTTCTTC. Translation: CASKPAAASGYEQFF.